The 15 T cell receptor beta chains reported below all come from one sample, sequenced in a study of human T cells and chemical hapten exposure. TCRdb independently ran MiXCR on the RACE reads; one entry per CDR3 protein. Seen here are some 400,000 distinct CDR3 sequences, approximately 5.1% observed once, and the top ten hold around 2.6%. Time point reported: pre-sensitization, week 0. Stated treatment: therapeutic diphenylcyclopropenone sensitization with weekly scalp DPC. The source material was whole blood, sampled in connection with sensitization to the hapten diphenylcyclopropenone (DPC). These receptor sequences come from a woman aged 45-65 years with alopecia areata. Some clones in this sample may be carry-over from other donors' samples.

This clonotype was seen more than once but under ten times. The CDR3 loop reads CASSLGGYDEQFF. The CDR3 nucleotides read TGTGCCAGCAGCTTAGGGGGGTACGATGAGCAGTTCTTC. The chain combines TRBV11-2 with TRBJ2-1, with D perhaps being TRBD1 or TRBD2 (5 bases each). This CDR3 is built from 13 residues. Germline CDR1 and CDR2: SGHAT and FQNNGV. The germline V and J ends were trimmed by 1 base and 8 bases, with 9 bases remaining between them.

This clonotype was counted between two and nine times. The V call is TRBV7-9, the J call TRBJ2-7, with D possibly TRBD2 on 5 matching bases. This CDR3 has 14 residues. Germline CDR1 and CDR2: SEHNR and FQNEAQ (reference sequence). Deletions cut 1 base from V and 2 bases from J, with 9 bases between. CDR3 bases: TGTGCCAGCAGCTTAGAGACCGGGACCTACGAGCAGTACTTC. Encoded protein: CASSLETGTYEQYF.

This clonotype was seen many times. The V gene is TRBV7-2, the J gene TRBJ1-6, with D possibly matching TRBD1 (6 bases). CDR3 length equals 14 residues. The germline V gene has CDR1 SGHTA and CDR2 FQGNSA. V dropped 4 bases and J dropped 10 bases, with 14 bases sitting between them. The CDR3: CASSSPHRDSPLHF. CDR3 coding DNA: TGTGCCAGCAGCTCCCCTCACAGGGACTCACCCCTCCACTTT.

This chain links TRBV4-1 with TRBJ1-2, with D perhaps matching TRBD1 (5 bases). Germline V gene lookup returns CDR1 MGHRA and CDR2 YSYEKL. V was pared by 1 base and J by 8 bases, with 20 bases between. The CDR3 has 16 residues. CDR3 sequence reads: CASSQGGFGGKTGYTF. Here the CDR3 DNA reads TGCGCCAGCAGCCAAGGCGGGTTTGGGGGGAAGACGGGCTACACCTTC.

This clonotype was seen many times. The V gene is TRBV21-1, the J gene TRBJ2-3; the table's D call, TRBD2, was not checked against the DNA. TRBV21-1 is annotated as a pseudogene. The CDR3 loop spans 19 amino acids. CDR3 sequence: CASSKALSVAGFPTDTQYF. The CDR3 region has the DNA TGTGCCAGCAGCAAAGCGCTTTCGGTAGCGGGCTTCCCCACAGATACGCAGTATTTT.

This clonotype was observed many times. The J gene is TRBJ2-2, the V gene TRBV12-3 or TRBV12-4, with 9 bases that match TRBD1. The junction had 7 bases not matched to a gene; V was cut back by 4 bases and J by 4 bases. The CDR3 runs to 16 residues. The CDR3 sequence is CASSSDRGLPTGELFF. The CDR3, as DNA: TGTGCCAGCAGTTCGGACAGGGGACTCCCCACCGGGGAGCTGTTTTTT.

This clonotype was picked up a small number of times. The rearrangement uses TRBV6-2 or TRBV6-3 and TRBJ1-1; TRBD1 might be the D (5 bases). Germline V gene sequence: CDR1 MNHEY, CDR2 SVGEGT. The CDR3 is 13 residues long. Between the trimmed V and J ends, which lost 0 bases and 10 bases, there was a span of 12 bases. DNA for the CDR3: TGTGCCAGCAGTTACTCGCCGGGGGAGGGAGCTTTCTTT. Protein product: CASSYSPGEGAFF.

A few counts support this clonotype. The chain employs TRBV6-5 and TRBJ2-2; D ambiguous. V was trimmed by 5 bases and J by 4 bases, leaving 8 bases between them. Germline V gene lookup returns CDR1 MNHEY and CDR2 SVGAGI. There are 13 residues in the CDR3. The CDR3 nucleotides read TGTGCCAGCAGTCCCCTCGTCACCGGGGAGCTGTTTTTT. This sequence encodes CASSPLVTGELFF.

The V and J genes are TRBV14 and TRBJ1-2; D gene unclear. Germline lookup yields CDR1 SGHDN and CDR2 FVKESK. The CDR3 runs to 15 residues. V lost 1 base, J lost 6 bases, and 15 bases lay in between. As DNA, the CDR3 is TGTGCCAGCAGCCAAGTATCGCGGGTTTGGGATGGCTACACCTTC. It encodes CASSQVSRVWDGYTF.

This clonotype was recorded a few times. This sequence joins TRBV20-1 and TRBJ2-7; D uncertain. The CDR3 sequence is 15 residues long. Trimming left V 0 bases short and J 0 bases short, with 12 bases between. Germline V gene sequence: CDR1 DFQATT, CDR2 SNEGSKA (reference sequence). The CDR3: CSARDWTGSSYEQYF. CDR3 DNA sequence: TGCAGTGCTAGAGATTGGACGGGCAGCTCCTACGAGCAGTACTTC.

The rearrangement uses TRBV27 and TRBJ2-7; 9 nucleotides agree with TRBD2. Germline loops: CDR1 MNHEY, CDR2 SMNVEV (reference sequence). The ends lost 3 bases at V and 7 bases at J; junction bases unmatched: 4. The CDR3 contains 13 residues. The CDR3 region is CASSFSGSWEQYF. For the CDR3, the DNA is TGTGCCAGCAGTTTTAGCGGGAGCTGGGAGCAGTACTTC.

V gene TRBV5-1 combines with J gene TRBJ2-7, with D hard to call. V was shortened by 2 bases and J by 4 bases, with 16 bases between the two germline ends. Germline V gene sequence: CDR1 SGHRS, CDR2 YFSETQ. This CDR3 is 15 amino acids long. CDR3 DNA: TGCGCCAGCAGCTTAGGTCAGACTGACTTATACGAGCAGTACTTC. It translates to CASSLGQTDLYEQYF.

The genes are TRBV5-1 and TRBJ2-3; maybe TRBD2 (5 bases). Trimming removed 8 bases from V and 5 bases from J, with 18 bases in between. CDR3 length equals 14 residues. Germline V lookup: CDR1 SGHRS, CDR2 YFSETQ. The CDR3, as DNA: TGCGCCAGTAAGAGGAATAGCGCCATAGATACGCAGTATTTT. As protein: CASKRNSAIDTQYF. The full variable domain, in which reference TRBV5-1 and TRBJ2-3 provide the parts outside the CDR3, is KAGVTQTPRYLIKTRGQQVTLSCSPISGHRSVSWYQQTPGQGLQFLFEYFSETQRNKGNFPGRFSGRQFSNSRSEMNVSTLELGDSALYLCASKRNSAIDTQYFGPGTRLTVL.

In its sample, this clonotype was seen many times. The chain uses TRBV20-1 and TRBJ2-2; the match to TRBD1 covers 8 bases. The J segment lost 4 bases and the V segment lost 5 bases, leaving 6 bases of the junction unmatched. This CDR3 contains 14 residues. CDR1 is DFQATT and CDR2 is SNEGSKA in the germline V gene (reference sequence). The CDR3 nucleotides are TGCAGTGCTGCGGACAGGGCAGTCACCGGGGAGCTGTTTTTT. This sequence encodes CSAADRAVTGELFF.

This clonotype has at least ten counts. The rearrangement uses TRBV5-1 and TRBJ1-5, with D possibly matching TRBD1 (5 bases). Trimming left V 4 bases short and J 7 bases short, with 15 bases between. Germline values: CDR1 SGHRS, CDR2 YFSETQ. The CDR3 has 14 amino acids. This CDR3 is CASSPGREGQPQHF. CDR3 nucleotide sequence: TGCGCCAGCAGCCCAGGGAGGGAGGGCCAGCCCCAGCATTTT.